This TCR beta chain originates from a study of blood T cells in healthy people across ages. A few counts support this clonotype. Its antigen remains unidentified. Whole-study results and caveats: Fewer expanded clones and more diversity marked long-lived versus aged donors.

With a J-beta primer mix and a sample-barcoded 5' primer, a second PCR ran about 7 to 12 cycles. TCRdb re-analysed the 5' RACE reads in MiXCR, keeping a single row per CDR3 protein. The table lists approximately 670,000 distinct CDR3 sequences, approximately 40% of them singletons. V was shortened by 2 bases and J by 7 bases, with 15 bases between the two germline ends. In germline, CDR1 is PRHDT, CDR2 FYEKMQ (reference sequence). The CDR3 covers 15 residues. The genes are TRBV13 and TRBJ2-1; D is unresolved. The receptor comes from a man older than 75 in good health. Sequences were obtained from blood. CDR3 coding DNA: TGTGCCAGCAGCTTACAAGTATTATCAGTGAATGAGCAGTTCTTC. Protein: CASSLQVLSVNEQFF.